The TCR beta chain described here comes from a study of human T cells and chemical hapten exposure. TCRdb redid the calling of the RACE reads with MiXCR, one entry per CDR3 protein. The sample records roughly 97,000 distinct CDR3 sequences, 25% to 30% being singletons. Stated time point: patch test 3, about 24 weeks after DPC sensitization. This sample's treatment: therapeutic diphenylcyclopropenone sensitization with weekly scalp DPC. This CDR3 region has 14 residues. V was trimmed by 1 base and J by 8 bases, leaving 12 bases between them. Germline V gene sequence: CDR1 SGHTA, CDR2 FQGNSA. The receptor was derived from a man aged 35-49 years with alopecia areata. Some clones in this sample may be carry-over from other donors' samples. The chain recombines TRBV7-2 with TRBJ2-1; a weak D match, TRBD2 (6 bases). Specimen: whole blood, collected in connection with sensitization to the hapten diphenylcyclopropenone (DPC). The DNA for the CDR3 is TGTGCCAGCAGCTTAGTCTTGCGGGGCGATGAGCAGTTCTTC. Amino acid sequence: CASSLVLRGDEQFF.